The 5 T cell receptor beta chains presented below share a single source sample, sequenced in a study of technical replicates of blood from a handful of donors. Method: immunoSEQ multiplex PCR; TCRdb's copy keeps in-frame clones and lacks some. The data contain 70,000 to 85,000 clones, 92% of them singletons. The sequenced material came from T cells isolated from PBMCs. All receptors come from a human donor in good health.

The chain's CDR3 is CASSEGRRLAAGDTQYF. The CDR3 nucleotides read TGTGCCAGCAGTGAAGGTCGCCGACTAGCGGCGGGGGATACGCAGTATTTT. V and J are TRBV2 and TRBJ2-3; 9 bases align to TRBD2. The V segment lost 1 base and the J segment 6 bases; nucleotides outside the gene matches: 11. The CDR3 consists of 17 residues. The germline V gene has CDR1 SNHLY and CDR2 FYNNEI.

To note about this clone: One junction end disagrees with the germline gene, perhaps due to a read error. This chain uses TRBV11-1 with TRBJ2-2; 9 bases fit TRBD1. The germline V gene has CDR1 SGHAT and CDR2 FQDESV (reference sequence). The CDR3 has 12 residues. The CDR3 region has the DNA TGTGCCAGCAGCCCCACGACAGGGGGGCTGTTTTTT. This encodes CASSPTTGGLFF.

The chain combines TRBV19 with TRBJ2-2; D remains unclear. The CDR3 is made up of 15 amino acids. V lost 5 bases and J 0 bases, leaving 10 bases between the germline ends. CDR1 LNHDA and CDR2 SQIVND come from the germline V gene (reference sequence). The CDR3 here is CASSLGGTNTGELFF. CDR3 nucleotides: TGTGCCAGTAGTCTCGGCGGAACGAACACCGGGGAGCTGTTTTTT.

The rearrangement uses TRBV6-1 and TRBJ2-3; 11 nucleotides agree with TRBD2. Germline values: CDR1 MNHNS, CDR2 SASEGT. J was trimmed by 3 bases and V by 6 bases; bases with no gene match: 5. The CDR3 has 15 amino acids. CDR3 DNA sequence: TGTGCCAGCAGGGGGACTAGCGGAACTACAGATACGCAGTATTTT. It translates to CASRGTSGTTDTQYF.

The genes are TRBV11-2 and TRBJ1-2; 8 nucleotides agree with TRBD1. CDR1 and CDR2 from the germline V gene are SGHAT and FQNNGV. The CDR3 runs 16 residues. Trimming cost V 3 bases and J 7 bases; bases outside gene matches: 13. CDR3 bases: TGTGCCAGCAGCTTGGGTAGAGGACAGGGAGTCTCTGGCTACACCTTC. Translation: CASSLGRGQGVSGYTF.